These T cell receptor beta chains were read from a single sample in a study of cytomegalovirus exposure and HLA in healthy donors. Produced via immunoSEQ multiplex PCR; TCRdb's table is partial and in-frame only. This table has about 180,000 clones, around 80% appearing once. Sequencing was carried out using PBMCs. These receptors originate from a man in his late teens or twenties in good health and CMV-seronegative. Both conserved end residues are part of each CDR3. The order of the fields is D gene, clone size, V gene, J gene, CDR3 DNA, CDR3 protein. A D gene is named only where the DNA matches it firmly. Some rows have no size entry. The others give once, few or many, or a class for an expanded clone.

TRBD1	-	TRBV5-1	TRBJ1-2	TGCGCCAGCTCACTTTCCGGGACAGGGGGCCGCACTAACTATGGCTACACCTTC	CASSLSGTGGRTNYGYTF
TRBD2	-	TRBV7-9	TRBJ2-3	TGTGCCAGCAGCTTAGGGGCGGGAGCCACAGATACGCAGTATTTT	CASSLGAGATDTQYF
-	-	TRBV28	TRBJ1-2	TGTGCCAGCAGTTCATCGACGGAGATCTATGGCTACACCTTC	CASSSSTEIYGYTF
TRBD2	few	TRBV9	TRBJ2-7	TGTGCCAGCAGCCCGGGGGCTAGCGGGGGCAGCTCCTACGAGCAGTACTTC	CASSPGASGGSSYEQYF
TRBD1	-	TRBV4-2	TRBJ2-7	TGTGCCAGCAGCCAAGACGGGACAGGGGGATACGAGCAGTACTTC	CASSQDGTGGYEQYF
-	-	TRBV7-3	TRBJ2-5	TGTGCCAGCAGCTTAGCAGGGCCAGAGACCCAGTACTTC	CASSLAGPETQYF
-	-	TRBV19	TRBJ2-7	TGTGCCAGTAGTATAGGAGTCCGGGACGAGCAGTACTTC	CASSIGVRDEQYF
TRBD2	-	TRBV10-1	TRBJ2-1	TGCGCCAGACAGACTAGCGCTACGCTGTCCTACAATGAGCAGTTCTTC	CARQTSATLSYNEQFF
TRBD1	-	TRBV5-6	TRBJ2-7	TGTGCCAGCAGCTTGGTAACTAAGGGGGCGCCACCCTACGAGCAGTACTTC	CASSLVTKGAPPYEQYF
TRBD1	-	TRBV4-1	TRBJ2-7	TGCGCCAGCAGCCTCCGGGACAGGGCATCTTCCTCCTACGAGCAGTACTTC	CASSLRDRASSSYEQYF
-	-	TRBV5-4	TRBJ2-3	TGTGCCAGCAGCTTCCGGGGGACAGATACGCAGTATTTT	CASSFRGTDTQYF
-	-	TRBV7-9	TRBJ2-1	TGTGCCAGCAGCTTAGAGCCTAGGCGTGAGCAGTTCTTC	CASSLEPRREQFF
-	-	TRBV6-6	TRBJ2-5	TGTGCCAGTGATAACCCAGGGGAAGGGGAGACCCAGTACTTC	CASDNPGEGETQYF
-	-	TRBV19	TRBJ2-3	TGTGCCAGTAGTATCATGAAAAAGGCTCTAGACACAGATACGCAGTATTTT	CASSIMKKALDTDTQYF
TRBD2	-	TRBV7-9	TRBJ2-7	TGTGCCAGCAGCTCCCCCAAGACGGGGGGGGCCCGGTTTGGCCACGAGCAGTACTTC	CASSSPKTGGARFGHEQYF
-	few	TRBV2	TRBJ1-2	TGTGCCAGCGTCCTTGAGGTTTCGGGCTATGGCTACACCTTC	CASVLEVSGYGYTF
-	-	TRBV19	TRBJ1-1	TGTGCCAGTAGTATAGAAGGAGGGTACACTGAAGCTTTCTTT	CASSIEGGYTEAFF
-	-	TRBV7-9	TRBJ2-4	TGTGCCAGCAGCTTAGGCTCAGGGAAGGACAAAAACATTCAGTACTTC	CASSLGSGKDKNIQYF
TRBD1	-	TRBV2	TRBJ1-1	TGTGCCAGCAGTAGGACAGGGGGTGGGTACACTGAAGCTTTCTTT	CASSRTGGGYTEAFF
TRBD2	-	TRBV30	TRBJ2-1	TGTGCTAGGGGGGGATTATTAGCGGGAAATGAGCAGTTCTTC	CARGGLLAGNEQFF
-	-	TRBV11-1	TRBJ2-6	TGTGCCAGCAGCATAGGGGCTAACGTCCTGACTTTC	CASSIGANVLTF
-	-	TRBV7-9	TRBJ2-5	TGTTCCAGCAGCTTAGGAGCGGGCGAGACCCAGTACTTC	CSSSLGAGETQYF
TRBD2	few	TRBV2	TRBJ2-1	TGTGCCAGCAGTGCGACTAGCGGGCCAGTAAATGAGCAGTTCTTC	CASSATSGPVNEQFF
TRBD1	-	TRBV18	TRBJ2-7	TGTGCCAGCTCAAAGGGACAGGGTATCTACGAGCAGTACTTC	CASSKGQGIYEQYF
-	-	TRBV7-9	TRBJ2-2	TGTGCCAGCAGCTTAGAGACACCTAACACCGGGGAGCTGTTTTTT	CASSLETPNTGELFF
TRBD2	-	TRBV5-8	TRBJ2-5	TGTGCCAGCAGCTTTAGGACTAGCGGGGGAAGGGGAGAGACCCAGTACTTC	CASSFRTSGGRGETQYF
TRBD1	few	TRBV5-6	TRBJ1-4	TGTGCCAGCAGCGCCGAGACAGGGATAGATGAAAAACTGTTTTTT	CASSAETGIDEKLFF
-	-	TRBV4-1	TRBJ2-7	TGCGCCAGCAGCCAAGAACAGTACTACGAGCAGTACTTC	CASSQEQYYEQYF
TRBD2	-	TRBV9	TRBJ2-7	TGTGCCAGCAGCGTCACTCCGGGGACTACCTACGAGCAGTACTTC	CASSVTPGTTYEQYF
-	-	TRBV30	TRBJ2-5	TGTGCCTGGAGAAGGAGGGTTCAAGAGACCCAGTACTTC	CAWRRRVQETQYF
TRBD1	-	TRBV25-1	TRBJ2-7	TGTGCCAGCAGTGAATTTCGGGGACAGTCCTACGAGCAGTACTTC	CASSEFRGQSYEQYF
TRBD2	-	TRBV9	TRBJ2-3	TGTGCCAGCAGCGTAAGCGGGGGGTGGGAAGATACGCAGTATTTT	CASSVSGGWEDTQYF
-	-	TRBV2	TRBJ2-7	TGTGCCAGCACAGAAAATGACAGGTTGTACGAGCAGTACTTC	CASTENDRLYEQYF
TRBD1	few	TRBV30	TRBJ2-7	TGTGCCTGGGGGACAGCTACCTACGAGCAGTACTTC	CAWGTATYEQYF
-	few	TRBV14	TRBJ2-7	TGTGCCAGCAGACCTCAGGGGACCCACGAGCAGTACTTC	CASRPQGTHEQYF
-	-	TRBV27	TRBJ1-3	TGTGCCAGCAGTTTACGGGAGGGAAACACCATATATTTT	CASSLREGNTIYF
-	-	TRBV7-2	TRBJ2-3	TGTGCCAGCAGCCTCCGACAGGGCACAGATACGCAGTATTTT	CASSLRQGTDTQYF
TRBD1	-	TRBV11-1	TRBJ1-1	TGTGCCAGCAGCGATCCCGGGACAGGGTTGAACACTGAAGCTTTCTTT	CASSDPGTGLNTEAFF
-	-	TRBV9	TRBJ2-5	TGTGCCAGCAGCGTAGGGCAAATGGAGACCCAGTACTTC	CASSVGQMETQYF
TRBD1	-	TRBV27	TRBJ1-1	TGTGCCAGCAGTTTATACTCATTCGAAGGACAGGGAGGAGATAAGGGAGAAGCTTTCTTT	CASSLYSFEGQGGDKGEAFF
-	-	TRBV5-6	TRBJ2-7	TGTGCCAGCAGCGAAGACCTTGAGGGCTACGAGCAGTACTTC	CASSEDLEGYEQYF
TRBD2	few	TRBV5-8	TRBJ2-1	TGTGCCAGCAGGGGACGCGGGGGAGGAAATGAGCAGTTCTTC	CASRGRGGGNEQFF
TRBD2	-	TRBV27	TRBJ2-3	TGTGCCAGCAGTTTCGCGGGAGAGCTCGATACGCAGTATTTT	CASSFAGELDTQYF
TRBD2	-	TRBV6-1	TRBJ2-2	TGTGCCAGCAGTGAAGCCCGGCTAGCGGGGATCACCGGGGAGCTGTTTTTT	CASSEARLAGITGELFF
-	-	TRBV6-5	TRBJ1-1	TGTGCCAGCAGTTCCCTTTGGGGCATGAACACTGAAGCTTTCTTT	CASSSLWGMNTEAFF
-	-	TRBV27	TRBJ2-7	TGTGCCAGCAGTTTGCACGCCTACGAGCGGTACTTC	CASSLHAYERYF
-	-	TRBV4-3	TRBJ1-2	TGCGCCAGCAGCCCTCGCCACCGCGGGCTAAACTATGGCTACACCTTC	CASSPRHRGLNYGYTF
TRBD1	-	TRBV7-9	TRBJ1-2	TGTGCCAGCAGGGACAGGGAACATGGCTACACCTTC	CASRDREHGYTF
TRBD1	once	TRBV7-9	TRBJ2-1	TGTGCCAGCAGCTTCCGGGACAGGGGTGGGTTTGAGCAGTTCTTC	CASSFRDRGGFEQFF
TRBD1	-	TRBV9	TRBJ2-3	TGTGCCAGCAGCCGGGACAGGGCAGATACGCAGTATTTT	CASSRDRADTQYF
-	-	TRBV19	TRBJ1-1	TGTGCCTCAGGGTGGCCTTTGGCTTTCTTT	CASGWPLAFF
-	-	TRBV7-8	TRBJ2-5	TGTGCCAGCAGCCCCCCGGGGGAAGAGACCCAGTACTTC	CASSPPGEETQYF